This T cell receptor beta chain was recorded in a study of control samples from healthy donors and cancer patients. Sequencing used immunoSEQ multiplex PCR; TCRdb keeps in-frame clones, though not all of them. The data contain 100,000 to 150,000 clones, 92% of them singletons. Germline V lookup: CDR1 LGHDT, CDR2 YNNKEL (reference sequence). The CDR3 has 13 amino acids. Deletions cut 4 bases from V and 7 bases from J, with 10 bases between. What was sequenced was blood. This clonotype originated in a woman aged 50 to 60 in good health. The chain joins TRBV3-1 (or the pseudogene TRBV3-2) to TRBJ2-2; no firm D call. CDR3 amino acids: CASSLVSGGELFF. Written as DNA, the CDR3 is TGTGCCAGCAGCCTCGTTTCTGGCGGGGAGCTGTTTTTT.